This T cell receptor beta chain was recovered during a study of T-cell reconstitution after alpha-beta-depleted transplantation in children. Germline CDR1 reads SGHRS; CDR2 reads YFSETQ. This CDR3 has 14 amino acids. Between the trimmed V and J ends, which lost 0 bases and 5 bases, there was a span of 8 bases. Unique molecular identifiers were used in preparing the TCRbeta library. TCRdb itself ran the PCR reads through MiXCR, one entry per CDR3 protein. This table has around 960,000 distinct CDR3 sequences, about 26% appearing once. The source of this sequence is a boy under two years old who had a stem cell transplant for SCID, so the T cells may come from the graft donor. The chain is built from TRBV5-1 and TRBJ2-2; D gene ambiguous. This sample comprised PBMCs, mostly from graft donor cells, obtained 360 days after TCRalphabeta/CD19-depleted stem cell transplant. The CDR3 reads CASSLDSPTGELFF. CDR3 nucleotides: TGCGCCAGCAGCTTGGACAGCCCTACCGGGGAGCTGTTTTTT. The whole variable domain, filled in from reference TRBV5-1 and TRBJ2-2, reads KAGVTQTPRYLIKTRGQQVTLSCSPISGHRSVSWYQQTPGQGLQFLFEYFSETQRNKGNFPGRFSGRQFSNSRSEMNVSTLELGDSALYLCASSLDSPTGELFFGEGSRLTVL.